This entry concerns a single T cell receptor (beta chain). Unique molecular identifier tags were affixed to discrete cDNA molecules. MiXCR, applied by TCRdb to the 5' RACE reads, yields one record per CDR3 protein. The table shows tens of thousands of distinct CDR3 sequences, with roughly 13% occurring only once. The length of the CDR3 is 14 residues. Germline V gene sequence: CDR1 SNHLY, CDR2 FYNNEI. Germline trimming cut 6 bases from V and 6 bases from J; bases unmatched to any gene: 11. The data are from a study of early T cells in non-severe SARS-CoV-2 infection. The V call is TRBV2, the J call TRBJ2-7, with 7 bases fitting TRBD2. The TCR was taken from an adult who was a healthcare worker with PCR-confirmed SARS-CoV-2 infection or an uninfected control (not recorded which). Sequencing was performed on whole blood. CDR3 DNA sequence: TGTGCCAGCAGAGTGATGCGGGAGAAGCGCGAGCAGTACTTC. It yields the protein CASRVMREKREQYF. The complete variable domain, with remaining parts taken from reference TRBV2 and TRBJ2-7, reads EPEVTQTPSHQVTQMGQEVILRCVPISNHLYFYWYRQILGQKVEFLVSFYNNEISEKSEIFDDQFSVERPDGSNFTLKIRSTKLEDSAMYFCASRVMREKREQYFGPGTRLTVT.